These T cell receptor beta chains were read from a single sample in a study of metastatic and nonmetastatic thyroid tumors. TCRdb re-called the PCR reads with MiXCR. The top ten clones hold about 20% of a sample with 23,000 or so clones, roughly 24% of them seen once. Sequencing was done on a sample of blood. The receptors were sampled from a female donor with papillary thyroid cancer or a benign thyroid nodule (not recorded which). Some clones in this sample may be carry-over from other donors' samples. Each CDR3 is given with its conserved first and last residue. Each record gives: clone size, D gene, V gene, J gene, CDR3 DNA, CDR3 protein. The D gene is left open where the match is weak. Size is stated for part of the rows, as once, few or many counts, or as a class when the clone is expanded.

>medium-sized|-|TRBV5-1|TRBJ2-2
TGCGCCAGCAGCTTGGAGGCCAGGGGTTCCGGGGAGCTGTTTTTT
CASSLEARGSGELFF
>-|-|TRBV27|TRBJ1-1
TGTGCCAGCAGTTGGGGTGACAGCGCTGAAGCTTTCTTT
CASSWGDSAEAFF
>medium-sized|-|TRBV7-2|TRBJ1-1
TGTGCCAGCAGCTCATACCTGAACACTGAAGCTTTCTTT
CASSSYLNTEAFF
>-|-|TRBV6-1|TRBJ2-7
TGTGCCAGCAGTGATGGGTTAACCTACGAGCAGTACTTC
CASSDGLTYEQYF
>many|TRBD1|TRBV19|TRBJ1-4
TGTGCCAGTAGTATCCGGGACAGGGCTGAAAAACTGTTTTTT
CASSIRDRAEKLFF
>-|-|TRBV18|TRBJ2-7
TGTGCCAGCTCACCACTAACCGAAACAAGCTCCTACGAGCAGTACTTC
CASSPLTETSSYEQYF
>-|-|TRBV7-2|TRBJ2-2
TGTGCCAGCAGCTTAGCCCTAGGCGGCGGGGAGCTGTTTTTT
CASSLALGGGELFF
>once|-|TRBV6-1|TRBJ1-5
TGTGCCAGCAGACTGAGTTGGAATCAGCCGCAGCATTTT
CASRLSWNQPQHF
>many|-|TRBV5-6|TRBJ2-3
TGTGCCAGCAGCTTGTACGGGGATACGCAGTATTTT
CASSLYGDTQYF
>many|-|TRBV5-6|TRBJ2-5
TGTGCCAGCAGCTTACGTCGTCTGGGTTCGGAGACCCAGTACTTC
CASSLRRLGSETQYF
>medium-sized|TRBD2|TRBV28|TRBJ2-7
TGTGCCAGCAGTTCCGCGTCCGGGACAGCGACTAGCGGGAGGTCTGGCGAGCAGTACTTC
CASSSASGTATSGRSGEQYF
>many|-|TRBV15|TRBJ1-6
TGTGCCACCAGCAGAGTCCAAGGGAATTCACCCCTCCACTTT
CATSRVQGNSPLHF
>-|TRBD2|TRBV7-8|TRBJ2-3
TGTGCCAGCAGCTCCAGGGGCGGGAGGTACACAGATACGCAGTATTTT
CASSSRGGRYTDTQYF
>many|-|TRBV12-3/TRBV12-4|TRBJ2-5
TGTGCCAGCAGTTTTCCCGTTCAGCAAGAGACCCAGTACTTC
CASSFPVQQETQYF
>many|-|TRBV27|TRBJ2-7
TGTGCCAGCAAGTTGGTAACAGGGAGCAACGAGCAGTACTTC
CASKLVTGSNEQYF
>many|TRBD1|TRBV27|TRBJ1-2
TGTGCCAGCAGACCACTCGCCGGGACAGGGGTAGACTATGGCTACACCTTC
CASRPLAGTGVDYGYTF
>-|-|TRBV5-1|TRBJ1-5
TGCGCCAGCAGCTTGGACGGGTACCAGCCCCAGCATTTT
CASSLDGYQPQHF
>-|TRBD1|TRBV7-3|TRBJ1-2
TGTGCCAGCAGCTTAATCGGAGGGGGCGGCTACACCTTC
CASSLIGGGGYTF
>many|TRBD1|TRBV29-1|TRBJ1-1
TGCAGCGCCCGGACAGGGGGGCGTAACACTGAAGCTTTCTTT
CSARTGGRNTEAFF
>few|TRBD1|TRBV10-3|TRBJ2-2
TGCGCCATCAGTCGCACGGTACAGGGGATCACCGGGGAGCTGTTTTTT
CAISRTVQGITGELFF
>many|-|TRBV7-9|TRBJ2-3
TGTGCCAGCAGCTTAGAGGGGGGTACGCAGTATTTT
CASSLEGGTQYF
>many|-|TRBV4-2|TRBJ1-2
TGTGCCAGCAGCCAAGAAGGCCATGACTATGGCTACACCTTC
CASSQEGHDYGYTF